The 12 T cell receptor beta chains listed next were all sequenced from one sample in a study of blood T cell repertoires in COVID-19. Method: immunoSEQ multiplex PCR; TCRdb's copy keeps in-frame clones and lacks some. The table shows around 56,000 clones, with around 70% occurring only once. The sequenced material came from peripheral blood. The source is a woman between 50 and 59 years old with active or convalescent COVID-19.

V is TRBV5-4 and J is TRBJ2-1, with 9 nucleotides matching TRBD2. V lost 4 bases and J lost 6; bases outside the gene matches: 11. Germline lookup yields CDR1 SGHNT and CDR2 YYREEE (reference sequence). The CDR3 sequence is 16 residues long. In DNA form, the CDR3 reads TGTGCCAGCAGCGCCGGGGGTAGCGGGAGCTTCAATGAGCAGTTCTTC. Protein product: CASSAGGSGSFNEQFF.

The chain uses TRBV29-1 and TRBJ1-1; no reliable D call. Trimming left V 1 base short and J 4 bases short, with 7 bases between. Looked up from germline, CDR1 is SQVTM and CDR2 is ANQGSEA. The CDR3 extends over 12 amino acids. The CDR3: CSVEVRGTEAFF. CDR3 DNA: TGCAGCGTTGAAGTTCGGGGCACTGAAGCTTTCTTT.

The rearrangement joins TRBV20-1 to TRBJ2-1, with D hard to call. This CDR3 is built from 14 residues. V shed 3 bases and J shed 2 bases, with 11 bases lying between them. CDR1 and CDR2 from the germline V gene are DFQATT and SNEGSKA (reference sequence). The CDR3 nucleotides are TGCAGTGCTAGTGAGAGAGTAGCCTACAATGAGCAGTTCTTC. This sequence encodes CSASERVAYNEQFF.

The chain is built from TRBV24-1 and TRBJ2-3; D possibly corresponds to TRBD2 (6 bases). Germline lookup yields CDR1 KGHDR and CDR2 SFDVKD. This CDR3 spans 15 amino acids. Trimming left V 4 bases short and J 3 bases short, with 13 bases between. CDR3 amino acids: CATSDRVGGTDTQYF. The CDR3 coding sequence is TGTGCCACCAGTGACCGCGTAGGAGGGACAGATACGCAGTATTTT.

The rearrangement links TRBV27 to TRBJ2-7; D might be TRBD2 (5 bases). The germline gives CDR1 MNHEY, CDR2 SMNVEV (reference sequence). The V and J ends lost 8 bases and 4 bases respectively, with 15 bases between them. This CDR3 has 13 amino acids. CDR3 nucleotide sequence: TGTGCCAGCTCTACTCTTGGACTGTACGAGCAGTACTTC. The encoded protein is CASSTLGLYEQYF.

This sequence joins TRBV6-1 and TRBJ2-2, with D maybe TRBD2 (6 bases). The germline V gene has CDR1 MNHNS and CDR2 SASEGT. The CDR3 covers 16 residues. Trimming pared 2 bases from V and 1 base from J, leaving 11 bases between. CDR3 DNA sequence: TGTGCCAGCAGTGAAAGAGGCGGGATGAACACCGGGGAGCTGTTTTTT. Protein sequence: CASSERGGMNTGELFF.

This clone has more than one count but fewer than ten. V is TRBV5-1 and J is TRBJ2-5, with 7 bases aligning to TRBD1. Germline loops: CDR1 SGHRS, CDR2 YFSETQ. Trimming took 4 bases from V and 1 from J; bases not matched to a gene: 7. The CDR3 runs to 15 residues. Here the CDR3 reads CASSQIGTAQETQYF. The CDR3 nucleotides read TGCGCCAGCAGCCAAATCGGGACAGCCCAAGAGACCCAGTACTTC.

The table lists this clone with a few counts. This chain joins TRBV5-1 and TRBJ2-2, with unresolved D. The CDR3 spans 13 residues. Trimming removed 4 bases from V and 6 bases from J, with 10 bases in between. From germline, CDR1 is SGHRS and CDR2 YFSETQ. The CDR3 protein is CASSITISGELFF. The CDR3 nucleotides are TGCGCCAGCAGCATCACTATTTCCGGGGAGCTGTTTTTT.

A single count supports this clone. The chain employs TRBV2 and TRBJ2-3; 8 bases are shared with TRBD1. Trimming at V came to 9 bases and at J to 1 base, leaving 18 bases not matched to a gene. This CDR3 is built from 18 residues. CDR1 and CDR2 from the germline V gene are SNHLY and FYNNEI. The CDR3 protein is CARSGGLNPTPGTDTQYF. In DNA, the CDR3 is TGTGCCAGGTCAGGGGGCCTCAACCCAACCCCAGGCACAGATACGCAGTATTTT.

V usage is TRBV11-2 and J usage is TRBJ1-5; no clear D. The V gene lost 1 base and the J gene lost 6 bases, with 10 bases spanning the gap. CDR1 is SGHAT, CDR2 FQNNGV, per germline. The CDR3 has 14 amino acids. The CDR3 DNA sequence: TGTGCCAGCAGCTTAGGGCCGGGAGGTCAGCCCCAGCATTTT. Its translation is CASSLGPGGQPQHF.

This sequence joins TRBV7-9 and TRBJ2-7; no firm D call. CDR3 length equals 12 residues. The V gene lost 3 bases and the J gene lost 5 bases, with 8 bases spanning the gap. Germline CDR1 is SEHNR and CDR2 is FQNEAQ (reference sequence). The CDR3 DNA follows: TGTGCCAGCAGCTTCCCCTACGACGAGCAGTACTTC. Amino acids: CASSFPYDEQYF.

The genes are TRBV10-3 and TRBJ2-1; TRBD2 matches 11 bases. The germline V gene encodes CDR1 ENHRY and CDR2 SYGVKD. V was clipped by 6 bases and J by 7 bases; unmatched bases: 5. This CDR3 comprises 14 residues. The CDR3 nucleotides read TGTGCCATCAGGACTTTAGCGGGAGGGAATGAGCAGTTCTTC. Translated, it gives CAIRTLAGGNEQFF.